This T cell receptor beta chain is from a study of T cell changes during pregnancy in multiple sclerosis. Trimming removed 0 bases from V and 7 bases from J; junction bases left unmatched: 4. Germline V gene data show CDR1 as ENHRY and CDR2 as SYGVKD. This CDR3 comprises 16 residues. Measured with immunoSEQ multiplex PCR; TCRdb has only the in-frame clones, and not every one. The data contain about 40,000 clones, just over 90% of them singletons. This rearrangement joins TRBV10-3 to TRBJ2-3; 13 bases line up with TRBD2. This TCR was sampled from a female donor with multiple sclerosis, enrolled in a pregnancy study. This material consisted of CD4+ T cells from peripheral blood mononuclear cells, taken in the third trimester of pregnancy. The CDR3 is CAISESTSGGANTQYF. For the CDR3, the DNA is TGTGCCATCAGTGAGTCCACTAGCGGGGGGGCGAATACGCAGTATTTT.